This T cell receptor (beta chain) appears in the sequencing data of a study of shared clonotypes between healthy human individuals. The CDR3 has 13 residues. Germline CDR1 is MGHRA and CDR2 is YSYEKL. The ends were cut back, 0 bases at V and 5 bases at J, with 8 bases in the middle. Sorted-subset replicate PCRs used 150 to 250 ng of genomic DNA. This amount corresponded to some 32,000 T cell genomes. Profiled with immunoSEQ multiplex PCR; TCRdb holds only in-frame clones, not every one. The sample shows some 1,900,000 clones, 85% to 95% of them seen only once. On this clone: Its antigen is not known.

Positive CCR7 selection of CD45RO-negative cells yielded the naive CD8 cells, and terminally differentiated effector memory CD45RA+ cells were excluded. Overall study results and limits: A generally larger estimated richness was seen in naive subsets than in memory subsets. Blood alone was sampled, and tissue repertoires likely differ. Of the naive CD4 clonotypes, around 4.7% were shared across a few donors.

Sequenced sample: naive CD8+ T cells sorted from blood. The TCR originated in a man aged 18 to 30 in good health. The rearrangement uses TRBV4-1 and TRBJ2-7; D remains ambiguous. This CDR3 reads CASSQEKLHEQYF. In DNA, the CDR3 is TGCGCCAGCAGCCAAGAGAAACTGCACGAGCAGTACTTC.